Each of the 10 T cell receptor beta chains below was sequenced from the same sample in a study of metastatic and nonmetastatic thyroid tumors. TCRdb reassembled clones from the PCR reads with MiXCR. This sample carries 15,000 to 20,000 clones, around a sixth of them seen once, and the ten largest clones take 15% to 20%. No treatment had been given to any patient before thyroid surgery. The specimen sequenced was blood. The receptor set was obtained from a female donor with papillary thyroid cancer or a benign thyroid nodule (not recorded which). Some clones in this sample may be carry-over from other donors' samples.

On this clone: One junction end disagrees with the germline gene, perhaps due to a read error. V usage is TRBV12-5 and J usage is TRBJ2-3; TRBD1 is a possible D gene (6 bases). Germline V gives CDR1 LGHNT, CDR2 FRNRAP. The CDR3 sequence is 15 residues long. The CDR3 DNA is TGTGCTAGAGGTTTGACCGGGGCTCGGACAGATCCGCAGTATTTT. It codes for CARGLTGARTDPQYF.

This clone was counted at least ten times. V usage is TRBV4-1 and J usage is TRBJ2-7; no firm D call. CDR1 and CDR2 from the germline V gene are MGHRA and YSYEKL. The ends were cut back, 2 bases at V and 6 bases at J, with 11 bases in the middle. The length of the CDR3 is 13 residues. The CDR3 loop reads CASSQPPGSEQYF. CDR3 nucleotide sequence: TGCGCCAGCAGCCAACCCCCCGGCTCCGAGCAGTACTTC.

This clone is labeled as medium-sized. The chain joins TRBV4-1 to TRBJ1-6, with D uncertain. The CDR3 is 13 residues long. CDR1 and CDR2 from the germline V gene are MGHRA and YSYEKL. Trimming pared 2 bases from V and 15 bases from J, leaving 14 bases between. For the CDR3, the DNA is TGCGCCAGCAGCCAACCCCGGGCGCAGAACCTCCACTTT. This codes for CASSQPRAQNLHF.

This clone was seen ten or more times. V is TRBV4-2 and J is TRBJ2-3, with D tentatively TRBD1 (5 bases). Germline CDR1 LGHNA, CDR2 YNFKEQ. CDR3 length equals 15 residues. The germline V and J ends were trimmed by 0 bases and 4 bases, with 11 bases remaining between them. As DNA, the CDR3 is TGTGCCAGCAGCCAAGATTGGCAGGGCTCAGATACGCAGTATTTT. Protein: CASSQDWQGSDTQYF.

This clone counts as medium-sized. The genes are TRBV6-1 and TRBJ2-1, with D perhaps TRBD2 (5 bases). Germline CDR1 and CDR2: MNHNS and SASEGT. The length of the CDR3 is 16 residues. V was cut by 5 bases and J by 7 bases, with 21 bases left in between. The CDR3 DNA reads as TGTGCCAGCAGTCCCCAAGGTGGCGGAGGAGGAAATGAGCAGTTCTTC. This codes for CASSPQGGGGGNEQFF.

At least ten counts were recorded for this clone. Given the absence of the conserved phenylalanine or tryptophan at the CDR3 end, a read error is likely. The chain employs TRBV11-2 and TRBJ1-2, with 7 bases aligning to TRBD1. Germline lookup yields CDR1 SGHAT and CDR2 FQNNGV. V lost 5 bases to trimming and J lost 5 bases; unmatched junction nucleotides: 11. The CDR3 length is 15 residues. The CDR3 spells CASSPRQGRGYGYTS. DNA for the CDR3: TGTGCCAGCAGCCCACGACAGGGAAGGGGGTATGGCTACACCTCC.

This clone is medium-sized (0.01 to 0.1%). V and J are TRBV20-1 and TRBJ1-2, with a tentative D call TRBD1 (5 bases). The CDR3 runs 15 residues. Between the trimmed V and J ends, which lost 1 base and 1 base, there was a span of 13 bases. Looked up from germline, CDR1 is DFQATT and CDR2 is SNEGSKA (reference sequence). CDR3 sequence: CSARVEVRDNYGYTF. In DNA, the CDR3 is TGCAGTGCTAGAGTGGAAGTCAGGGATAACTATGGCTACACCTTC.

This clone was detected a few times. This may arise from a read error, as a much more abundant clone is one base away. The CDR3 carries no conserved terminal phenylalanine or tryptophan, so it likely arises from a read error. The chain couples TRBV6-2 or TRBV6-3 to TRBJ1-6, with TRBD1 matching over 7 bases. The CDR3 is 18 amino acids. Germline CDR1 and CDR2: MNHEY and SVGEGT. The CDR3 region is CASQGQTGTSSCNSPLHS. In DNA form, the CDR3 reads TGTGCCAGTCAAGGACAGACAGGGACTAGCTCCTGTAATTCACCCCTCCACTCT.

This clone showed up many times. The chain links TRBV20-1 to TRBJ1-2; D is ambiguous. From germline, CDR1 is DFQATT and CDR2 SNEGSKA (reference sequence). V lost 3 bases and J 5 bases, leaving 16 bases between the germline ends. This CDR3 has 14 amino acids. CDR3 in amino acids: CSASPRDGWYGYTF. CDR3 DNA sequence: TGCAGTGCTAGTCCGCGGGATGGTTGGTATGGCTACACCTTC.

This clone showed up just a few times. With a much larger clone just one base away, this may be a read error. This CDR3 is also generated by other DNA sequences in the sample. For the CDR3, the DNA is TGTGCCATCAGTGAACTAGCTGGAGTAGGCGGGGAGCTGTTTTTT. Residues: CAISELAGVGGELFF. The gene calls are TRBV10-3 and TRBJ2-2; perhaps TRBD2 as D (6 bases). This CDR3 is 15 amino acids long. Germline lookup yields CDR1 ENHRY and CDR2 SYGVKD. Trimming took 3 bases from V and 7 from J, leaving 15 bases between them.